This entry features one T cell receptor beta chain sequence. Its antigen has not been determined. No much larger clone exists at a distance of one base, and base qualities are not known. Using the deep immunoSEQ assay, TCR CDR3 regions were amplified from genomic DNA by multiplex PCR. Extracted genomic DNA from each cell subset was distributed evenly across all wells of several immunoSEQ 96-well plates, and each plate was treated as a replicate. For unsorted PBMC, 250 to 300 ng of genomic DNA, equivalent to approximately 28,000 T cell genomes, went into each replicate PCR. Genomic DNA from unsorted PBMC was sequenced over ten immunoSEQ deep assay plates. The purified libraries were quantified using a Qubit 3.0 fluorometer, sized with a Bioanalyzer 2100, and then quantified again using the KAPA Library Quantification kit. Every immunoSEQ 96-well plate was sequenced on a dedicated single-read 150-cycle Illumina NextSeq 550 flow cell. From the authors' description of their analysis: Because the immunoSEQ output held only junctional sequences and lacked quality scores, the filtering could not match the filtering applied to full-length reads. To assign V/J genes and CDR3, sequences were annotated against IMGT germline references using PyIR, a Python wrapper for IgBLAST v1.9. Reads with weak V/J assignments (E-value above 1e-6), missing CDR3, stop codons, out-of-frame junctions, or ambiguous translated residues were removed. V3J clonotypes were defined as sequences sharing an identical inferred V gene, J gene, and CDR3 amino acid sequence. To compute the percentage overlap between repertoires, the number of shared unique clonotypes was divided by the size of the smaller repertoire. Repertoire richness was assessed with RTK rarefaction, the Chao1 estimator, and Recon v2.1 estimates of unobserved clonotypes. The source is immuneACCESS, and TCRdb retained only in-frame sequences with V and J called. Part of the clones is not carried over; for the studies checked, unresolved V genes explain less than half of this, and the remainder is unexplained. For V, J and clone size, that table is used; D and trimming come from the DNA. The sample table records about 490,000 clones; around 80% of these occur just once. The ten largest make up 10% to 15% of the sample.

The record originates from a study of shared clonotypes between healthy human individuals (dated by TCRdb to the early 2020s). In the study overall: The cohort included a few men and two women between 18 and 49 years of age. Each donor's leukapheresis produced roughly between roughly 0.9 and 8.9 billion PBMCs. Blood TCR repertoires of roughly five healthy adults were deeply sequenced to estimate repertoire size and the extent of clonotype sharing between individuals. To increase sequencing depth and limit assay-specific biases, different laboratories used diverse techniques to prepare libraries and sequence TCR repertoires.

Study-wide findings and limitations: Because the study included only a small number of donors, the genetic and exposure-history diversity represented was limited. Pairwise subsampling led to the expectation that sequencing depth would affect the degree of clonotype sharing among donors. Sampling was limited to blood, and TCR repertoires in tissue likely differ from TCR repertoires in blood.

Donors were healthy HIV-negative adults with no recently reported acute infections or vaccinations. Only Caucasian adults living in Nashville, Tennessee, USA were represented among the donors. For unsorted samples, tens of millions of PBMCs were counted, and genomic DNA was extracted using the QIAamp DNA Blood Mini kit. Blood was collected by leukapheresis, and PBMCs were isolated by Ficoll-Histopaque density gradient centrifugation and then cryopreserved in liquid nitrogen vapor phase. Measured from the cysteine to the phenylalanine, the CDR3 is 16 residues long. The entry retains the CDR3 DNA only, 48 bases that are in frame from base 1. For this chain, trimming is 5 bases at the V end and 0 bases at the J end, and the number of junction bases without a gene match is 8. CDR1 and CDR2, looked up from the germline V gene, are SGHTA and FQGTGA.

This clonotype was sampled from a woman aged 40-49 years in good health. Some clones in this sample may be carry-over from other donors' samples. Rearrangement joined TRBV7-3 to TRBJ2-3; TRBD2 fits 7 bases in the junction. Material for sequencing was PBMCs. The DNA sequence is TGTGCCAGCAGCAAAAAGCTAGCGGCTAGCACAGATACGCAGTATTTT. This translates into CASSKKLAASTDTQYF.